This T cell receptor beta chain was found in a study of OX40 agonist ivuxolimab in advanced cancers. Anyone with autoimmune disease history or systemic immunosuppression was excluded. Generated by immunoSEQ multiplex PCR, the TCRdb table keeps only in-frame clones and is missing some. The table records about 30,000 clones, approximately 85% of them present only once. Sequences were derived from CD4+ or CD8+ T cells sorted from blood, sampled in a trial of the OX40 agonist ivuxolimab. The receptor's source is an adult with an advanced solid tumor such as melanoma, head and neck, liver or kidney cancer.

DNA of the CDR3: TGTGCCAGCAGTTTGACAGGGACGACTGAAGCTTTCTTT. Translated: CASSLTGTTEAFF. The chain employs TRBV27 and TRBJ1-1; 7 bases line up with TRBD1. The CDR3 sequence is 13 residues long. The junction had 3 bases not matched to a gene; V was cut back by 3 bases and J by 5 bases. Germline CDR1 reads MNHEY; CDR2 reads SMNVEV (reference sequence).